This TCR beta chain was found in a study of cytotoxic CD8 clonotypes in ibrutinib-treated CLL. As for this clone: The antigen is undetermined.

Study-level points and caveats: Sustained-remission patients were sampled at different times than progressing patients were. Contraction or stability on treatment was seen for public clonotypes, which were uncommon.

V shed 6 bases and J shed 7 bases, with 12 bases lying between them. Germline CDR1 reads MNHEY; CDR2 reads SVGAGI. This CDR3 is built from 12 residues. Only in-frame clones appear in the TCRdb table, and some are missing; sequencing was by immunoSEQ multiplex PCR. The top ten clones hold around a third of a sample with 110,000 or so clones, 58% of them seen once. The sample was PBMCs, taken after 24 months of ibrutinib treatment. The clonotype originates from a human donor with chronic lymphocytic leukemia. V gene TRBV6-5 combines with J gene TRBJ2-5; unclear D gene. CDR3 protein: CASRRLVGTQYF. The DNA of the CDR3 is TGTGCCAGCAGGAGACTTGTGGGGACCCAGTACTTC.